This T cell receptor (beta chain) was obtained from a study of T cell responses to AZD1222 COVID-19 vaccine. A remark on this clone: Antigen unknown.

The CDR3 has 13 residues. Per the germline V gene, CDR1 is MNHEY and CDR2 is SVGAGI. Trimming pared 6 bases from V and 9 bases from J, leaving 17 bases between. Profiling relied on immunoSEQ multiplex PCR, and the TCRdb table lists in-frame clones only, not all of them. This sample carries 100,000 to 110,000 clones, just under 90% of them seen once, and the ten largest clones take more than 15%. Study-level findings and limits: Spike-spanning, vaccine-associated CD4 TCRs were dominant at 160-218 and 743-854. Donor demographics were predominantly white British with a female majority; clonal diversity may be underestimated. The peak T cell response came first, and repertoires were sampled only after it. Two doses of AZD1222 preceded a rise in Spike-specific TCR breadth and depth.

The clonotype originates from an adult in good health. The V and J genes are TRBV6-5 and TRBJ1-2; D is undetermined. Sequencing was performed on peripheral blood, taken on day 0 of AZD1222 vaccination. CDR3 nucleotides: TGTGCCAGCAGGAAACAAGCCCTGGGTCGCTACACCTTC. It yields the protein CASRKQALGRYTF.